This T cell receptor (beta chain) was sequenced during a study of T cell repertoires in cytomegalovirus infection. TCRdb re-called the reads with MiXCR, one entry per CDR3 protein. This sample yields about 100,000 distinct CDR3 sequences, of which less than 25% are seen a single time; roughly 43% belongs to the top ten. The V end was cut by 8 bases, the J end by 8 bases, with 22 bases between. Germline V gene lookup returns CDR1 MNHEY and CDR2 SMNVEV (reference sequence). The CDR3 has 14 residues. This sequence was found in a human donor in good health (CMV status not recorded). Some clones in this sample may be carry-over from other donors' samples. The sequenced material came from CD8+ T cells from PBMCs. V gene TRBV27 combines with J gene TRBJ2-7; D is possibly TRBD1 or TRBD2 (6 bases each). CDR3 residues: CASSPGAGILQQYF. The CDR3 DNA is TGTGCCAGCTCCCCGGGGGCGGGGATACTCCAGCAGTACTTC.